A single sample gave rise to the 15 T cell receptor beta chains below, sequenced in a study of shared clonotypes between healthy human individuals. TCRdb keeps only in-frame clones here, not all; method: immunoSEQ multiplex PCR. Among approximately 1.4 million clones listed, approximately 98% were seen once. Sequences were obtained from naive CD4+ T cells sorted from blood. Subset in this sample: CD45RA+ positively selected. These receptors came from a man younger than 40 in good health.

Note on this clone: The same CDR3 is also encoded by other DNA sequences in this sample. The chain uses TRBV18 and TRBJ2-6; D not certain. V dropped 3 bases and J dropped 0 bases, with 6 bases sitting between them. Germline V CDR1 and CDR2: KGHSH, LQKENI. The CDR3 length is 15 residues. The CDR3 DNA follows: TGTGCCAGCTCACCGGGTGGCTCTGGGGCCAACGTCCTGACTTTC. Its translation: CASSPGGSGANVLTF.

About this clone itself: The same CDR3 arises from other DNA sequences in this sample as well. The chain joins TRBV29-1 to TRBJ1-5; a possible D gene is TRBD1 (5 bases). Trimming took 6 bases from V and 0 from J, leaving 9 bases between them. The CDR3 loop spans 13 amino acids. From germline, CDR1 is SQVTM and CDR2 ANQGSEA. For the CDR3, the DNA is TGCAGCGTAGGGGATTATAGCAATCAGCCCCAGCATTTT. Amino acid sequence: CSVGDYSNQPQHF.

This rearrangement joins TRBV18 to TRBJ2-7; 7 bases line up with TRBD2. The CDR3 loop spans 20 amino acids. V shed 5 bases and J 1 base; nucleotides not matched to a gene: 23. Germline V lookup: CDR1 KGHSH, CDR2 LQKENI. The CDR3 is CASSLSEGSRTLAESYEQYF. The DNA of the CDR3 is TGTGCCAGCTCATTATCCGAGGGCAGTCGGACCCTAGCGGAGTCCTACGAGCAGTACTTC.

The count of this clone is one. CDR3 sequence reads: CASSDASGSTDTQYF. The CDR3 coding sequence is TGTGCCAGCAGTGATGCTAGCGGTAGCACAGATACGCAGTATTTT. V usage is TRBV2 and J usage is TRBJ2-3; 7 bases fit TRBD2. The CDR3 contains 15 residues. The germline V gene has CDR1 SNHLY and CDR2 FYNNEI. The J segment lost 0 bases and the V segment lost 3 bases, leaving 3 bases of the junction unmatched.

The rearrangement links TRBV5-8 to TRBJ1-5, with D maybe TRBD1 (5 bases). Germline V gene data show CDR1 as SGHTS and CDR2 as YDEGEE. Trimming left V 0 bases short and J 3 bases short, with 13 bases between. The CDR3 covers 16 residues. The CDR3 is CASSLARAVSNQPQHF. The CDR3 DNA reads TGTGCCAGCAGCTTGGCCAGGGCAGTCTCCAATCAGCCCCAGCATTTT.

The chain is built from TRBV29-1 and TRBJ1-1; no definite D call. The CDR3 length is 13 residues. Trimming left V 4 bases short and J 0 bases short, with 9 bases between. The germline V gene has CDR1 SQVTM and CDR2 ANQGSEA. The CDR3 spells CSVVRVLNTEAFF. CDR3 DNA: TGCAGCGTTGTTAGGGTCTTGAACACTGAAGCTTTCTTT.

The chain recombines TRBV15 with TRBJ2-1; 8 bases fit TRBD1. The CDR3 is made up of 16 amino acids. The V gene end was trimmed by 1 base and the J gene end by 2 bases; junction bases not matched to a gene: 4. Germline V CDR1 and CDR2: LNHNV, YYDKDF (reference sequence). The CDR3 is CATSRGQDRAYNEQFF. The CDR3 DNA reads as TGTGCCACCAGCAGAGGGCAGGACAGGGCCTACAATGAGCAGTTCTTC.

V is TRBV18 and J is TRBJ2-7; TRBD2 is a possible D gene (5 bases). V lost 0 bases to trimming and J lost 7 bases, with 19 bases between them. CDR1 is KGHSH and CDR2 is LQKENI in the germline V gene. CDR3 size: 16 residues. In DNA form, the CDR3 reads TGTGCCAGCTCACCACCAGCACTCGGCGGATCGGGGGAGCAGTACTTC. Translated: CASSPPALGGSGEQYF.

As DNA, the CDR3 is TGTGCCAGCAGACCGGACAGGTCCACAGATACGCAGTATTTT. Amino acid sequence: CASRPDRSTDTQYF. The V and J genes are TRBV6-4 and TRBJ2-3; TRBD1 matches at 7 bases. Looked up from germline, CDR1 is MRHNA and CDR2 is SNTAGT. The V segment lost 6 bases and the J segment 2 bases; nucleotides outside the gene matches: 5. This CDR3 is 14 amino acids long.

J is TRBJ2-5 and V is TRBV5-1, with D possibly being TRBD2 (6 bases). The CDR3 totals 15 residues. Deletions cut 9 bases from V and 4 bases from J, with 22 bases between. The germline CDR1 and CDR2 sequences are SGHRS and YFSETQ. CDR3 DNA: TGCGCCACCCGTCTGGGAACCCTCGGGGGAGAGACCCAGTACTTC. Encoded protein: CATRLGTLGGETQYF.

This clone was observed a single time. V and J are TRBV4-1 and TRBJ2-7, with 13 bases aligning to TRBD2. The CDR3 has 16 residues. V lost 2 bases and J lost 6; bases outside the gene matches: 7. Germline values: CDR1 MGHRA, CDR2 YSYEKL. The CDR3 nucleotides are TGCGCCAGCAGCCAAATACCGGGACTAGCGGGACTCGAGCAGTACTTC. Encoded protein: CASSQIPGLAGLEQYF.

This clone was detected only once. The chain links TRBV6-5 to TRBJ2-1; 9 bases align to TRBD1. V lost 6 bases to trimming and J lost 10 bases; unmatched junction nucleotides: 7. Germline CDR1 and CDR2: MNHEY and SVGAGI. The CDR3 length is 13 residues. As DNA, the CDR3 is TGTGCCAGCAGGAGGTGGACAGGGGTGGAGCAGTTCTTC. Translated, it gives CASRRWTGVEQFF.

The CDR3 coding sequence is TGTGCCAGCAGTGATGCCGGGACAGGGAAAGGATCCTACAATGAGCAGTTCTTC. Its translation is CASSDAGTGKGSYNEQFF. The chain joins TRBV25-1 to TRBJ2-1; 9 bases line up with TRBD1. The trim removed 3 bases at V and 1 base at J, leaving 10 bases unmatched. CDR3 size: 18 residues. Germline V gene lookup returns CDR1 MGHDK and CDR2 SYGVNS.

V usage is TRBV28 and J usage is TRBJ1-1; no firm D call. The V gene lost 3 bases and the J gene lost 2 bases, with 7 bases spanning the gap. Per the germline V gene, CDR1 is MDHEN and CDR2 is SYDVKM. The CDR3 consists of 13 residues. The CDR3 sequence: CASSFTPNTEAFF. The DNA for the CDR3 is TGTGCCAGCAGTTTCACACCAAACACTGAAGCTTTCTTT.

The rearrangement links TRBV7-8 to TRBJ1-5, with 9 bases that match TRBD1. The CDR3 has 15 amino acids. V trimming: 2 bases; J trimming: 6 bases; junction bases outside the gene matches: 5. Germline V gives CDR1 SGHVS, CDR2 FQNEAQ. The CDR3 spells CASSLLWTGVQPQHF. CDR3 nucleotides: TGTGCCAGCAGCTTACTTTGGACAGGGGTTCAGCCCCAGCATTTT. The whole variable domain, remainder taken from reference TRBV7-8 and TRBJ1-5, is GAGVSQSPRYKVAKRGQDVALRCDPISGHVSLFWYQQALGQGPEFLTYFQNEAQLDKSGLPSDRFFAERPEGSVSTLKIQRTQQEDSAVYLCASSLLWTGVQPQHFGDGTRLSIL.